This TCR beta chain was sequenced for a study of shared clonotypes between healthy human individuals (dated by TCRdb to about 2020). Describing the broader study: Two women and a few men aged 18 to 49 years were included in the cohort. Leukapheresis yielded between about 0.94 and 8.9 billion PBMCs per donor. Per donor, three plates each were used for CD4 naive and CD4 memory, two for CD8 naive, and one for CD8 memory. Libraries were prepared and TCR repertoires were sequenced by different laboratories using diverse techniques, in order to increase sequencing depth and limit assay-specific biases. Blood TCR repertoires of five healthy adults were deeply sequenced to estimate repertoire size and the extent of clonotype sharing between individuals. Study-wide conclusions, independent of this receptor: Because the study included only a small number of donors, the genetic and exposure-history diversity represented was limited. Across four donors, roughly 5% of naive CD4, around 3.5% of naive CD8, about 2.3% of memory CD4, and about 0.44% of memory CD8 clonotypes were shared. Compared with non-shared clonotypes, the clonotypes found in all four sorted-subset donors had higher generation probabilities. Pairwise subsampling led to the expectation that sequencing depth would affect the degree of clonotype sharing among donors. Even with the large sequencing depth, rarefaction of the sorted-subset datasets indicated that sequencing was incomplete. Sampling was restricted to blood, and TCR repertoires in tissues likely differ from the TCR repertoires found in blood. Naive subsets generally had larger estimated clonotype richness than memory subsets did.

TCR CDR3 regions were amplified from genomic DNA by multiplex PCR using the deep immunoSEQ assay. Extracted genomic DNA from each cell subset was spread evenly across all wells of several immunoSEQ 96-well plates, with each plate serving as a replicate. For sorted subsets, 150 to 250 ng genomic DNA, equal to tens of thousands of T cell genomes, was loaded into each replicate PCR. Purified libraries were measured with a Qubit 3.0 fluorometer, size-checked on a Bioanalyzer 2100, and measured again with the KAPA Library Quantification kit. A separate single-read 150-cycle Illumina NextSeq 550 flow cell was used to sequence each immunoSEQ 96-well plate. Regarding the original processing steps: The immunoSEQ output contained only junctional sequences without quality scores, so filtering could not match that applied to full-length reads. To assign V/J genes and CDR3, sequences were annotated using PyIR, a Python wrapper for IgBLAST v1.9, with IMGT germline references. Reads with weak V/J assignments (E-value above 1e-6), missing CDR3, stop codons, out-of-frame junctions, or ambiguous translated residues were removed. V3J clonotypes were defined as sequences sharing an identical inferred V gene, J gene, and CDR3 amino acid sequence. Percentage overlap between repertoires was calculated by dividing the number of shared unique clonotypes by the size of the smaller repertoire. Repertoire richness was assessed with RTK rarefaction, the Chao1 estimator, and Recon v2.1 estimates of unobserved clonotypes. OLGA was used to compute generation probabilities for all TCRbeta clonotypes that the gDNA method yielded from a handful of donors. Not all clones reach the TCRdb copy of this immuneACCESS table, which keeps in-frame sequences only. Checked studies attribute under half of the gap to unresolved V genes and leave the rest unexplained. V and J calls and clone size follow that table, whereas D and trimming were derived from the DNA. The sample yields over 1.5 million clones; around 98% were counted once. The top ten hold 0.4% to 0.45% of the sample.

Healthy HIV-negative adults with no recently reported acute infections or vaccinations were included as donors. Every donor was a Caucasian adult living in Nashville, Tennessee, USA. CD4+ T cells were enriched by magnetic negative selection; naive cells were then positively selected on CD45RA, and the negative fraction formed the memory subset. After blood collection by leukapheresis, PBMCs were isolated using Ficoll-Histopaque density gradient centrifugation and then cryopreserved in the vapor phase of liquid nitrogen. Analytical flow cytometry was used to check the purity and quantity of every magnetically sorted T cell population. From each sorted fraction, genomic DNA was isolated and quantified by UV absorbance on a Nanodrop 2000c. The CDR3 spans 13 residues, from the cysteine through the phenylalanine. Only the CDR3 region is kept as DNA, spanning 39 bases read in frame from base 1. Relative to germline, V is missing 3 bases and J is missing 7 bases, with 2 bases of the junction outside any gene match. CDR1 and CDR2 are read off the germline V gene (reference sequence) as LNHNV and YYDKDF.

Concerning this clone: No antigen is known for it. The record has no base qualities; no much larger clone is one base away. The same CDR3 can be traced to other DNA sequences in this sample.

The V and J genes are TRBV15 and TRBJ2-7; the central 11 bases match TRBD1. Sequencing was done on a sample of naive CD4+ T cells sorted from blood. Taken with the paper, the label for cell subset or site translates to: CD45RA+ positively selected. The clonotype comes from a young man in good health. The CDR3 loop reads CATSRDRGLEQYF. The DNA reads as follows: TGTGCCACCAGCAGGGACAGGGGGCTTGAGCAGTACTTC.